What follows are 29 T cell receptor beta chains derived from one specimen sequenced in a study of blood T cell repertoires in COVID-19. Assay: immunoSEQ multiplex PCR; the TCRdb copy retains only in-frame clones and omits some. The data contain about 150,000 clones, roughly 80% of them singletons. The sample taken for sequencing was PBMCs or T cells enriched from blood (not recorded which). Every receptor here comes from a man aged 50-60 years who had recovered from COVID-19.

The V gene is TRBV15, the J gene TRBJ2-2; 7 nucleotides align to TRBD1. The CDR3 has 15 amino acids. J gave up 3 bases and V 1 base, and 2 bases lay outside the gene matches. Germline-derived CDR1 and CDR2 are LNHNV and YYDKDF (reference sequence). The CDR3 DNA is TGTGCCACCAGCAGAGGGGACAGATACACCGGGGAGCTGTTTTTT. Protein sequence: CATSRGDRYTGELFF.

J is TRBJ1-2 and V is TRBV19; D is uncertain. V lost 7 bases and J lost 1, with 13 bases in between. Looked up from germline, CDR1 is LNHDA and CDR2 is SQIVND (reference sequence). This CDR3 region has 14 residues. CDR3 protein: CASIGGVINYGYTF. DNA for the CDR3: TGTGCCAGTATCGGCGGGGTAATTAACTATGGCTACACCTTC.

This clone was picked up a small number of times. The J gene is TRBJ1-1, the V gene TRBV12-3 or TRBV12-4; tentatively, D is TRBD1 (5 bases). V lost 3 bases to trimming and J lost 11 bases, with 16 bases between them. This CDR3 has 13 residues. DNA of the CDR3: TGTGCCAGCAGTTTCCCCCCAGGGCTTAAGGCTTTCTTT. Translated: CASSFPPGLKAFF.

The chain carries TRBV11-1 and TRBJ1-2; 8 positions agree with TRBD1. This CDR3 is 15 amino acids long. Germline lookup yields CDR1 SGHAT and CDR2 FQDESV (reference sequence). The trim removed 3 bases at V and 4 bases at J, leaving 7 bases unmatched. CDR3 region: CASSFSRDRPYGYTF. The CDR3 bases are TGTGCCAGCAGCTTCTCCCGGGACAGGCCCTATGGCTACACCTTC.

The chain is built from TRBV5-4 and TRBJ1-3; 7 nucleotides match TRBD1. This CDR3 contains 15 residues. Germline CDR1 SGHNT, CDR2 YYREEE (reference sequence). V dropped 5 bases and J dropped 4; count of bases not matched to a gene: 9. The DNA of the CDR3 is TGTGCCAGCAGTTTACCCGGGACAGCAGGAAACACCATATATTTT. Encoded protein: CASSLPGTAGNTIYF.

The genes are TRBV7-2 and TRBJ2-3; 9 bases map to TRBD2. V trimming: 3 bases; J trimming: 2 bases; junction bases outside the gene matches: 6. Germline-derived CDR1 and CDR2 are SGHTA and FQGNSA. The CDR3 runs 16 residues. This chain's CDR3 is CASSLQLAGITDTQYF. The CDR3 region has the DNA TGTGCCAGCAGCTTGCAACTAGCGGGTATCACAGATACGCAGTATTTT. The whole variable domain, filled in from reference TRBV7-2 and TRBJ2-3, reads GAGVSQSPSNKVTEKGKDVELRCDPISGHTALYWYRQSLGQGLEFLIYFQGNSAPDKSGLPSDRFSAERTGGSVSTLTIQRTQQEDSAVYLCASSLQLAGITDTQYFGPGTRLTVL.

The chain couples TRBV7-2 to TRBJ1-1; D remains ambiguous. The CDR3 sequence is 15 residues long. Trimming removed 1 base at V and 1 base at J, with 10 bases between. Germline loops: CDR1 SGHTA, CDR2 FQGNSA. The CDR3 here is CASSLGRARNTEAFF. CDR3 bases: TGTGCCAGCAGCTTAGGGAGGGCGCGGAACACTGAAGCTTTCTTT. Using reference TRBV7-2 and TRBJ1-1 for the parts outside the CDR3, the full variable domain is GAGVSQSPSNKVTEKGKDVELRCDPISGHTALYWYRQSLGQGLEFLIYFQGNSAPDKSGLPSDRFSAERTGGSVSTLTIQRTQQEDSAVYLCASSLGRARNTEAFFGQGTRLTVV.

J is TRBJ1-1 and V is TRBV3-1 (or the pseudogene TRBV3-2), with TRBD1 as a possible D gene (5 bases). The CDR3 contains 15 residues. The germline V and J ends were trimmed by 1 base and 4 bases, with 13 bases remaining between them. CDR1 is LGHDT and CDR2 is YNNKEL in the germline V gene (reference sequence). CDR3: CASSQARAGPTEAFF. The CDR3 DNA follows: TGTGCCAGCAGCCAAGCTAGGGCAGGGCCCACTGAAGCTTTCTTT.

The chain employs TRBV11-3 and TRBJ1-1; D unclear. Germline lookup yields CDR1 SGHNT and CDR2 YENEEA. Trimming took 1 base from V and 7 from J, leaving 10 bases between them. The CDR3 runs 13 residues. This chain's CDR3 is CASSLVGYSEAFF. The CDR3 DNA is TGTGCCAGCAGCTTAGTAGGCTACAGTGAAGCTTTCTTT.

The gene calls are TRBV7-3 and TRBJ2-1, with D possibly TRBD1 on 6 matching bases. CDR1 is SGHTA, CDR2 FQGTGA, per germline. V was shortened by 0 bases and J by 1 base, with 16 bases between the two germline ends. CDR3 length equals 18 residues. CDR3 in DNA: TGTGCCAGCAGCTTAACGTACCGGCAGGGGCAGTCCTACAATGAGCAGTTCTTC. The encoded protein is CASSLTYRQGQSYNEQFF.

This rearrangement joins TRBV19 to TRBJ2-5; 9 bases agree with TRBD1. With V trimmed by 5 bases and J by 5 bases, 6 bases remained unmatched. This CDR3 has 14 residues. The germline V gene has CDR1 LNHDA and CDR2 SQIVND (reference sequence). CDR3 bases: TGTGCCAGTAGTGTACAGGGGGCCGAGGAGACCCAGTACTTC. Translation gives CASSVQGAEETQYF. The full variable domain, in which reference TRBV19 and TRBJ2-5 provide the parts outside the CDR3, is DGGITQSPKYLFRKEGQNVTLSCEQNLNHDAMYWYRQDPGQGLRLIYYSQIVNDFQKGDIAEGYSVSREKKESFPLTVTSAQKNPTAFYLCASSVQGAEETQYFGPGTRLLVL.

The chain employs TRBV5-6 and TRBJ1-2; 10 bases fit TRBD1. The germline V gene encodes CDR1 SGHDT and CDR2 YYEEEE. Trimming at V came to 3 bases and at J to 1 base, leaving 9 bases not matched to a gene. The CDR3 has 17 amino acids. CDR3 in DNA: TGTGCCAGCAGCTCAAAGACAGGGGGCCAATTTAACTATGGCTACACCTTC. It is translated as CASSSKTGGQFNYGYTF. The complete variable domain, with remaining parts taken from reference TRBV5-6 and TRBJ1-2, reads DAGVTQSPTHLIKTRGQQVTLRCSPKSGHDTVSWYQQALGQGPQFIFQYYEEEERQRGNFPDRFSGHQFPNYSSELNVNALLLGDSALYLCASSSKTGGQFNYGYTFGSGTRLTVV.

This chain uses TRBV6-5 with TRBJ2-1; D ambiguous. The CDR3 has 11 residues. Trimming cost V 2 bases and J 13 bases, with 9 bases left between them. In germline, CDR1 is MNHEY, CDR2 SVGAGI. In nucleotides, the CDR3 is TGTGCCAGCAGTTACGCAGAATTACAGTTCTTC. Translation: CASSYAELQFF.

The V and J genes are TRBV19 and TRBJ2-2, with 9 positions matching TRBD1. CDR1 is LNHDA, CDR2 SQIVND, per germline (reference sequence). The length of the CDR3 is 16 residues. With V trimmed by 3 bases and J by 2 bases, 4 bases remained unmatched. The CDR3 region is CASSMVQGANTGELFF. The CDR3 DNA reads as TGTGCCAGTAGTATGGTACAGGGGGCTAACACCGGGGAGCTGTTTTTT.

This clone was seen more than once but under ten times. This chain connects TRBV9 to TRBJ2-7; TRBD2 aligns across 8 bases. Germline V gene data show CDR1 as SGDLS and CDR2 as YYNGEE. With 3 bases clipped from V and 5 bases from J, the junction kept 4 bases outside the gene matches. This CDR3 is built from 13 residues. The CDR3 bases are TGTGCCAGCAGCGAGACTAGCGTGAACGAGCAGTACTTC. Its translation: CASSETSVNEQYF.

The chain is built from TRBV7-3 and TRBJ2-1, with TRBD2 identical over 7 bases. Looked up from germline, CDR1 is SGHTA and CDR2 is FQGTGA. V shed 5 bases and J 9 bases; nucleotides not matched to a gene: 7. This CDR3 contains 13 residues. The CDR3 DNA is TGTGCCAGCAGCCTTGACCCGGGGGGTGAGCAGTTCTTC. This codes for CASSLDPGGEQFF. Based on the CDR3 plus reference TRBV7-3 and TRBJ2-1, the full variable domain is GAGVSQTPSNKVTEKGKYVELRCDPISGHTALYWYRQSLGQGPEFLIYFQGTGAADDSGLPNDRFFAVRPEGSVSTLKIQRTERGDSAVYLCASSLDPGGEQFFGPGTRLTVL.

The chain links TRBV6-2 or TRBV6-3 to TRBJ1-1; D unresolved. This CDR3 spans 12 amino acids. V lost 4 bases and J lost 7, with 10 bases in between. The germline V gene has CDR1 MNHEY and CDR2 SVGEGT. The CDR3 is CASSFLGDEAFF. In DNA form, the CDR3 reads TGTGCCAGCAGTTTCCTTGGAGATGAAGCTTTCTTT.

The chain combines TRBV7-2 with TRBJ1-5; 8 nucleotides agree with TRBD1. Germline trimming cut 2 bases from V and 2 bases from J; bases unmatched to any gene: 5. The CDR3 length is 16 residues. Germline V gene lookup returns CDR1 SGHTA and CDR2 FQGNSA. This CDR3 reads CASSLFSGGGNQPQHF. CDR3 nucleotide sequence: TGTGCCAGCAGCTTATTTTCAGGGGGCGGCAATCAGCCCCAGCATTTT.

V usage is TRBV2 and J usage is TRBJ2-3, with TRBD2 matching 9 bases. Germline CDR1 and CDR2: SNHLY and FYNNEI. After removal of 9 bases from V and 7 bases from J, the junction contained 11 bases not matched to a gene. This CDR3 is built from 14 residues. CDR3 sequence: CASPSAGGENTQYF. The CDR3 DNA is TGTGCCAGTCCCTCAGCGGGGGGCGAAAATACGCAGTATTTT. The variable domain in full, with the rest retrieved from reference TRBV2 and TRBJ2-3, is EPEVTQTPSHQVTQMGQEVILRCVPISNHLYFYWYRQILGQKVEFLVSFYNNEISEKSEIFDDQFSVERPDGSNFTLKIRSTKLEDSAMYFCASPSAGGENTQYFGPGTRLTVL.

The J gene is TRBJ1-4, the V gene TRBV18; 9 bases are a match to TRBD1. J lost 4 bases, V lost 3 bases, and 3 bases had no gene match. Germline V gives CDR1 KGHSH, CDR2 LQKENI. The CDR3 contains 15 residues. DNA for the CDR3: TGTGCCAGCTCACCTTGGACAGGGGATAATGAAAAACTGTTTTTT. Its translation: CASSPWTGDNEKLFF.

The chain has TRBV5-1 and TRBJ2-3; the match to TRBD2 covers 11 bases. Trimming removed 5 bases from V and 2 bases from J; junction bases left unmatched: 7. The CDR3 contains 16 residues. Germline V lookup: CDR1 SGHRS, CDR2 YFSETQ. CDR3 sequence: CASRLTSGGLTDTQYF. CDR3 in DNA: TGCGCCAGCAGGCTAACTAGCGGGGGCCTCACAGATACGCAGTATTTT. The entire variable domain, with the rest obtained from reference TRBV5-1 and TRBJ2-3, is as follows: KAGVTQTPRYLIKTRGQQVTLSCSPISGHRSVSWYQQTPGQGLQFLFEYFSETQRNKGNFPGRFSGRQFSNSRSEMNVSTLELGDSALYLCASRLTSGGLTDTQYFGPGTRLTVL.

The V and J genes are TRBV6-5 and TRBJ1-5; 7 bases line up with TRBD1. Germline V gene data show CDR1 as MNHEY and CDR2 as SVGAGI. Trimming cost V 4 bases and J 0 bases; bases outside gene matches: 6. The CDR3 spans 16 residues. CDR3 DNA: TGTGCCAGCAGTTCCAGACAGGGCAATAGCAATCAGCCCCAGCATTTT. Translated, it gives CASSSRQGNSNQPQHF.

CDR3 bases: TGTGCCAGCAGCCAAGTACATCTAGGGGCTGGTCTTATGGAAAAACTGTTTTTT. As protein: CASSQVHLGAGLMEKLFF. The chain employs TRBV4-2 and TRBJ1-4; a possible D gene is TRBD1 (5 bases). CDR3 length: 18 residues. The V gene's germline CDR1 is LGHNA and CDR2 YNFKEQ. V shed 1 base and J shed 8 bases, with 23 bases lying between them.

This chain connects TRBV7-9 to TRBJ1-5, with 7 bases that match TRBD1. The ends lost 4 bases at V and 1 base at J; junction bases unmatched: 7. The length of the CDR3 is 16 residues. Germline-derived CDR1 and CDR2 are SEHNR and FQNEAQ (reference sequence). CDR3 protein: CASSSNRDSSNQPQHF. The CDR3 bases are TGTGCCAGCAGCTCTAACCGGGACAGCAGCAATCAGCCCCAGCATTTT. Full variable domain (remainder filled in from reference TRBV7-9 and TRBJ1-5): DTGVSQNPRHKITKRGQNVTFRCDPISEHNRLYWYRQTLGQGPEFLTYFQNEAQLEKSRLLSDRFSAERPKGSFSTLEIQRTEQGDSAMYLCASSSNRDSSNQPQHFGDGTRLSIL.

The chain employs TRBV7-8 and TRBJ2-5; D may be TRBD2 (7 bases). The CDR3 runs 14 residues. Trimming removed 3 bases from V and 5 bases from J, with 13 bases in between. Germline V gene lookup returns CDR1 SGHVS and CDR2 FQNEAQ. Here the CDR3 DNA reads TGTGCCAGCAGCTTTTTGCGGGGGCTGGAGACCCAGTACTTC. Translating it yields CASSFLRGLETQYF.

CDR3 sequence (DNA): TGTGCCAGCAGCGTAGTACATGATAGCAATCAGCCCCAGCATTTT. Encoded protein: CASSVVHDSNQPQHF. The chain uses TRBV9 and TRBJ1-5, with D unresolved. The CDR3 covers 15 residues. The V gene's germline CDR1 is SGDLS and CDR2 YYNGEE. The V end lost 0 bases, the J end lost 0 bases, and 7 bases lay between the germline ends.

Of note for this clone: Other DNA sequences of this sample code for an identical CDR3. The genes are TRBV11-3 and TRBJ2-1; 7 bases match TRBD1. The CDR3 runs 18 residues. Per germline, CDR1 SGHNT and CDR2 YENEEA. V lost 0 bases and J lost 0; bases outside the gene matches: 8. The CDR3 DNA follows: TGTGCCAGCAGCTTAGACCAAGGGGGCACGGGCTCCTACAATGAGCAGTTCTTC. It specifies CASSLDQGGTGSYNEQFF.

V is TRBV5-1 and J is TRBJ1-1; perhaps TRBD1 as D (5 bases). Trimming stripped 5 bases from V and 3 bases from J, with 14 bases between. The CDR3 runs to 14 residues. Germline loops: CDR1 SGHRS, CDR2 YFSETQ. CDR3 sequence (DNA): TGCGCCAGCAGAAGGGGATTATGGGACACTGAAGCTTTCTTT. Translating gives CASRRGLWDTEAFF.

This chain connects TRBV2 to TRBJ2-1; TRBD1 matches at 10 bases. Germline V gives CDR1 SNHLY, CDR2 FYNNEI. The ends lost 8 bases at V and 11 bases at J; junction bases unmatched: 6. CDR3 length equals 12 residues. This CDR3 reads CASVDRGAQQFF. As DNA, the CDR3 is TGTGCCAGCGTGGACAGGGGGGCACAGCAGTTCTTC.